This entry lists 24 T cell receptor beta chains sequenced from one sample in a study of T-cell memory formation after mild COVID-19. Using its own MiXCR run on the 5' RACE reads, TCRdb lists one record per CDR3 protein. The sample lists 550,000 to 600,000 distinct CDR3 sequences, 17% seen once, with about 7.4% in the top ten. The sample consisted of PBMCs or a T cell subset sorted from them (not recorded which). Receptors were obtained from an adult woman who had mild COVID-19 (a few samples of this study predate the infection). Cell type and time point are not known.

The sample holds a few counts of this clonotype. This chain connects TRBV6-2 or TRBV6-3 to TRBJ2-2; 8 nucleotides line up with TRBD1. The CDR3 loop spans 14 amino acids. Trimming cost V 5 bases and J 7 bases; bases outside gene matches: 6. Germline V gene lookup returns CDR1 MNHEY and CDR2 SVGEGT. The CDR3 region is CASSQGQGHGELFF. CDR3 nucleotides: TGTGCCAGCAGTCAAGGACAGGGCCACGGGGAGCTGTTTTTT.

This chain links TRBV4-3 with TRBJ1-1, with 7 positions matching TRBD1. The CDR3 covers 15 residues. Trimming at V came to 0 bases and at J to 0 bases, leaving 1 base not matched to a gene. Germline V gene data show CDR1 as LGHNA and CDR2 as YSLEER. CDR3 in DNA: TGCGCCAGCAGCCAAGAGACAGGGATGAACACTGAAGCTTTCTTT. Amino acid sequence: CASSQETGMNTEAFF.

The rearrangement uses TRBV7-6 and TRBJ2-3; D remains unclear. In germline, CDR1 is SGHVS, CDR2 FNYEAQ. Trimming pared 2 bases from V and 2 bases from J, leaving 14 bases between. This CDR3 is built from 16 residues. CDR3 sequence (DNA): TGTGCCAGCAGCTTAACGTCAGGCGCTATCACAGATACGCAGTATTTT. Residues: CASSLTSGAITDTQYF. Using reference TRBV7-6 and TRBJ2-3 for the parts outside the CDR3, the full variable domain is GAGVSQSPRYKVTKRGQDVALRCDPISGHVSLYWYRQALGQGPEFLTYFNYEAQQDKSGLPNDRFSAERPEGSISTLTIQRTEQRDSAMYRCASSLTSGAITDTQYFGPGTRLTVL.

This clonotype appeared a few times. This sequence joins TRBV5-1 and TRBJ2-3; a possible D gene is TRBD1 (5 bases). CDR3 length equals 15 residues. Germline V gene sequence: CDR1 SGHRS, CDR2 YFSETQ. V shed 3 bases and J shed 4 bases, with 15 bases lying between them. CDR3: CASSWGQGGADTQYF. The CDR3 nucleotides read TGCGCCAGCAGCTGGGGCCAGGGCGGCGCAGATACGCAGTATTTT.

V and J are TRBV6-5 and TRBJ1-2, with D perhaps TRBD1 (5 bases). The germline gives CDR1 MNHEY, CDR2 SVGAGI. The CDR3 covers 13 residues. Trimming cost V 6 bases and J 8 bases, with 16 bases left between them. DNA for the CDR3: TGTGCCAGCAGCTACATGGGGGGGGACGGCTACACCTTC. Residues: CASSYMGGDGYTF.

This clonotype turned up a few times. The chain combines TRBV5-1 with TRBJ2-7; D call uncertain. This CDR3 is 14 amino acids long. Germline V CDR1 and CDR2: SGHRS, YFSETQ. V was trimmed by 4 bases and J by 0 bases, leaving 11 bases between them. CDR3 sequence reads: CASSRILSSYEQYF. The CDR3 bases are TGCGCCAGCAGCCGTATTCTAAGCTCCTACGAGCAGTACTTC.

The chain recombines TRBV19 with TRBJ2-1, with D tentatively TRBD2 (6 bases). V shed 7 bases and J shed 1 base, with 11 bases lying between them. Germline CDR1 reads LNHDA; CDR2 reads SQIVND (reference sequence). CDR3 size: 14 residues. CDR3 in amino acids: CASIKAGSYNEQFF. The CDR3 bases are TGTGCCAGTATCAAAGCGGGTTCCTACAATGAGCAGTTCTTC.

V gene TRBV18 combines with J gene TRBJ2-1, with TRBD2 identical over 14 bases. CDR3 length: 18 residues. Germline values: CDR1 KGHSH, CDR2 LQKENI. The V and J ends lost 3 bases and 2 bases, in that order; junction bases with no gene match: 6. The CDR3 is CASSPAGLAGGPYNEQFF. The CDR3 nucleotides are TGTGCCAGCTCACCGGCTGGACTAGCGGGAGGCCCCTACAATGAGCAGTTCTTC. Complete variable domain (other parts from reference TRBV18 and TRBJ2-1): NAGVMQNPRHLVRRRGQEARLRCSPMKGHSHVYWYRQLPEEGLKFMVYLQKENIIDESGMPKERFSAEFPKEGPSILRIQQVVRGDSAAYFCASSPAGLAGGPYNEQFFGPGTRLTVL.

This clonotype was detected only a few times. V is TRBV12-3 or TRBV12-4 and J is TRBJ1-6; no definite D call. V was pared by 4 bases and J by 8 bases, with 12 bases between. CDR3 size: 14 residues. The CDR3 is CASSWGGGDSPLHF. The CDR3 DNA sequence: TGTGCCAGCAGTTGGGGTGGAGGAGATTCACCCCTCCACTTT.

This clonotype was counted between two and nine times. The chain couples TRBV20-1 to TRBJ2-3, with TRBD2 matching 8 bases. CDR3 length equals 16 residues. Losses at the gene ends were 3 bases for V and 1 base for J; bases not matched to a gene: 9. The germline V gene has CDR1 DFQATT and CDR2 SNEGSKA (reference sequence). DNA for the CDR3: TGCAGTGCTAGTAATCTCGCGGGGGGACGCACAGATACGCAGTATTTT. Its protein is CSASNLAGGRTDTQYF.

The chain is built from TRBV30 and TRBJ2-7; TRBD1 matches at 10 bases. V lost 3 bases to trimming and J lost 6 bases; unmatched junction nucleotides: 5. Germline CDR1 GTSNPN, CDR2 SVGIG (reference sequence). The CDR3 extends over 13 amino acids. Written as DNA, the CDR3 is TGTGCCTGGAGCGCAGGACAGGGGGGCGAGCAGTACTTC. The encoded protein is CAWSAGQGGEQYF.

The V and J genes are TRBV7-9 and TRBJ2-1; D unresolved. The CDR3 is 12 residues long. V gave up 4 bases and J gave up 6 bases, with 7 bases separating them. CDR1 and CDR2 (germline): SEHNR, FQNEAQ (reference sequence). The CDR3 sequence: CASSSRPNEQFF. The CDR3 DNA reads TGTGCCAGCAGCTCCCGGCCCAATGAGCAGTTCTTC.

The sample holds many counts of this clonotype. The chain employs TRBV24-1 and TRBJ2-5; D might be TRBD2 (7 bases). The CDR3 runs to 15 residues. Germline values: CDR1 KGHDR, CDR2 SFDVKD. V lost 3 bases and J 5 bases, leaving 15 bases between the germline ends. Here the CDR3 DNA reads TGTGCCACCAGTGATGCAGGGGAGGGTCGGGAGACCCAGTACTTC. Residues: CATSDAGEGRETQYF.

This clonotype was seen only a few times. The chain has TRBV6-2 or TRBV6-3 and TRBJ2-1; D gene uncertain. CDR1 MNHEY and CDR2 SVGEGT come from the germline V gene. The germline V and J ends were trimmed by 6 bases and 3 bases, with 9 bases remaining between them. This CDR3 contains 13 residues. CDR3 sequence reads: CASRAKYYNEQFF. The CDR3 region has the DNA TGTGCCAGCAGGGCGAAATACTACAATGAGCAGTTCTTC.

The CDR3 DNA reads TGTGCCAGCAGTTACTCGGAAGGTGAAGCTTTCTTT. This codes for CASSYSEGEAFF. This chain joins TRBV6-5 and TRBJ1-1, with D unresolved. Germline V lookup: CDR1 MNHEY, CDR2 SVGAGI. V lost 0 bases, J lost 7 bases, and 6 bases lay in between. The CDR3 length is 12 residues.

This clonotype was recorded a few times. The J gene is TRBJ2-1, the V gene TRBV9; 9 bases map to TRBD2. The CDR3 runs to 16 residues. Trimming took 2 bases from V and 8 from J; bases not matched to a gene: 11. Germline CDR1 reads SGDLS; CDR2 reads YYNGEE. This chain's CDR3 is CASSVRGGASGDEQFF. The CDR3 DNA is TGTGCCAGCAGCGTGCGCGGGGGGGCCTCAGGGGATGAGCAGTTCTTC. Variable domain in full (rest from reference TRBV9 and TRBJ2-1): DSGVTQTPKHLITATGQRVTLRCSPRSGDLSVYWYQQSLDQGLQFLIQYYNGEERAKGNILERFSAQQFPDLHSELNLSSLELGDSALYFCASSVRGGASGDEQFFGPGTRLTVL.

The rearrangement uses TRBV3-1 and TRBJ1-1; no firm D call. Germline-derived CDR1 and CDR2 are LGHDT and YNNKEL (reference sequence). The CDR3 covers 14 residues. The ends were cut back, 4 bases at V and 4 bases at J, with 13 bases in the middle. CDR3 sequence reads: CASSLAEGGTEAFF. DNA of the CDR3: TGTGCCAGCAGCCTAGCGGAGGGTGGCACTGAAGCTTTCTTT.

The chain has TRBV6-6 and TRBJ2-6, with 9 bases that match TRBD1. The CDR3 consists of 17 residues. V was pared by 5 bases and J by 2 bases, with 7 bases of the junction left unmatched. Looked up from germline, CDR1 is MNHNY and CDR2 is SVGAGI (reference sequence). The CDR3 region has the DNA TGTGCCAGCAGTCGTCGGGACAGGGTAACTGGGGCCAACGTCCTGACTTTC. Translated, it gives CASSRRDRVTGANVLTF.

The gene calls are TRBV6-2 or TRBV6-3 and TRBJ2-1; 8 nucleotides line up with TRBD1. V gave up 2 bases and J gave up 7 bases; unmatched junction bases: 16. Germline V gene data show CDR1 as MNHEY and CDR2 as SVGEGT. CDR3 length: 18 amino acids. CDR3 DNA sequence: TGTGCCAGCAGTTACGATGGACAGGGAGTTTCAAGAGGTAATGAGCAGTTCTTC. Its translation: CASSYDGQGVSRGNEQFF.

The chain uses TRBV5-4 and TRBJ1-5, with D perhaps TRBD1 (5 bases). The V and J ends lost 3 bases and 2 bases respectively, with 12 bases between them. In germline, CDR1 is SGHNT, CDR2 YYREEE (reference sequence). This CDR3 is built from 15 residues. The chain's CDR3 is CASSSAGGGNQPQHF. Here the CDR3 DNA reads TGTGCCAGCAGCTCTGCCGGGGGGGGCAATCAGCCCCAGCATTTT.

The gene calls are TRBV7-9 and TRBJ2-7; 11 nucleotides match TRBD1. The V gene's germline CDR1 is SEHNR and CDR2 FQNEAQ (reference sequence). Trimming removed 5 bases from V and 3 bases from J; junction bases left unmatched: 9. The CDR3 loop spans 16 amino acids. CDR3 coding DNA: TGTGCCAGCAGCCAGGAGCCGGGACAGGGGGGCTACGAGCAGTACTTC. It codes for CASSQEPGQGGYEQYF.

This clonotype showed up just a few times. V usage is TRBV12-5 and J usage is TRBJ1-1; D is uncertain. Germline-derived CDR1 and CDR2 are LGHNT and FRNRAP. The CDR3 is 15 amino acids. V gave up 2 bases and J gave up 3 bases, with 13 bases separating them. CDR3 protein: CASGLSQPRDTEAFF. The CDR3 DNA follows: TGTGCTAGTGGTTTGTCCCAGCCTCGGGACACTGAAGCTTTCTTT. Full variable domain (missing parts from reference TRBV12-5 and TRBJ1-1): DARVTQTPRHKVTEMGQEVTMRCQPILGHNTVFWYRQTMMQGLELLAYFRNRAPLDDSGMPKDRFSAEMPDATLATLKIQPSEPRDSAVYFCASGLSQPRDTEAFFGQGTRLTVV.

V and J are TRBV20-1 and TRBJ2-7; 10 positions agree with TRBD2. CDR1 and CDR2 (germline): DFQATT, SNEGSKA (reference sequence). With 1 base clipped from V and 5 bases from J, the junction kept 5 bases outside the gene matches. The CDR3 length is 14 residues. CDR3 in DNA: TGCAGTGCTAGAGCCCTAGCGGGAGCCAACGAGCAGTACTTC. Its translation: CSARALAGANEQYF.

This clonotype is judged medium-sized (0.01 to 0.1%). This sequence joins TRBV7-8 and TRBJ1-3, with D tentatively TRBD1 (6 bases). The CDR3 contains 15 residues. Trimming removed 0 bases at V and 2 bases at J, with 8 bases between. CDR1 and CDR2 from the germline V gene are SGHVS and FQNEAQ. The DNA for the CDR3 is TGTGCCAGCAGCTTAGCAGGGGGAACTGGAAACACCATATATTTT. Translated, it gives CASSLAGGTGNTIYF.